Listed here are 26 T cell receptor beta chains from one sample, sequenced in a study of T cell clonality in common variable immunodeficiency. The table came from immunoSEQ multiplex PCR; TCRdb's copy has only in-frame clones and leaves some out. The counts give about 39,000 clones, none of them seen only once; roughly 2.9% is held by the top ten. The sample comprised peripheral blood mononuclear cells. These receptors came from a person between 18 and 75 years old in good health.

This clone was seen at least ten times. An end of the junction does not agree with germline; a read error may underlie this. The read gets to within 3 residues of the CDR3 end, and the germline J gene fills in the rest. The chain couples TRBV28 to TRBJ1-2; TRBD1 agrees at 8 bases. CDR3 length: 15 amino acids. Germline V gene data show CDR1 as MDHEN and CDR2 as SYDVKM. Here the CDR3 reads CASILTGTGHYGYTF. Partial CDR3 DNA: TGTGCCAGCATTTTAACCGGGACAGGTCACTATGGC.

The sample holds many counts of this clone. The CDR3 end is not reached by the read, which stops 3 residues before it; the germline J gene fills it in. J is TRBJ2-1 and V is TRBV20-1, with TRBD2 matching 10 bases. Trimming took 6 bases from V and 8 from J; bases not matched to a gene: 13. The CDR3 spans 15 residues. CDR1 is DFQATT, CDR2 SNEGSKA, per germline (reference sequence). The CDR3 bases that were read are TGCAGTGCGCCACCGCCTATAGCGGGAGGTGATGAG. It yields the protein CSAPPPIAGGDE. The whole CDR3 sequence is CSAPPPIAGGDEQFF.

This clone came up many times. The read is 3 residues too short to cover the CDR3 end, so that end is filled in from the germline J gene. The chain joins TRBV6-2 or TRBV6-3 to TRBJ1-4; TRBD1 might be the D (6 bases). In germline, CDR1 is MNHEY, CDR2 SVGEGT. The ends were cut back, 6 bases at V and 2 bases at J, with 10 bases in the middle. The CDR3 extends over 14 amino acids. CDR3 bases read: TGTGCCAGCAGCGACAGGATGACTAATGAAAAA. Amino acid sequence: CASSDRMTNEK. The whole CDR3 reads CASSDRMTNEKLFF.

This clone showed up many times. The sequenced part of the CDR3 DNA is TGTGCCAGCAGCCAACAAGGGGCTAAAAATTCACCC. It specifies CASSQQGAKNSP. Given in full, the CDR3 is CASSQQGAKNSPLHF. The rearrangement links TRBV14 to TRBJ1-6, with a tentative D call TRBD1 (5 bases). From the germline J gene comes the end of the CDR3, since the read stops 3 residues before it. V lost 2 bases and J lost 7, with 12 bases in between. Germline CDR1 is SGHDN and CDR2 is FVKESK. The CDR3 runs to 15 residues.

This clone has at least ten counts. The CDR3 end falls 3 residues outside the read, so it is completed with the germline J gene. The V gene is TRBV20-1, the J gene TRBJ2-6; D not certain. Germline V gene lookup returns CDR1 DFQATT and CDR2 SNEGSKA (reference sequence). Trimming removed 2 bases from V and 2 bases from J, with 4 bases in between. This CDR3 comprises 13 residues. The CDR3 bases that were read are TGCAGTGCTAGAACGGCTGGGGCCAACGTC. It encodes CSARTAGANV. The CDR3, in full, reads CSARTAGANVLTF.

Details on this clone: The read falls 3 residues short of the CDR3 end, and the missing part is taken from the germline J gene. The rearrangement uses TRBV5-1 and TRBJ2-3; D is possibly TRBD1 (6 bases). Looked up from germline, CDR1 is SGHRS and CDR2 is YFSETQ. The CDR3 length is 15 residues. V was trimmed by 3 bases and J by 0 bases, leaving 11 bases between them. The DNA read from the CDR3 is TGCGCCAGCAGCTACGGACAGACAAGCACAGATACG. Residues: CASSYGQTSTDT. The entire CDR3 protein reads CASSYGQTSTDTQYF.

This clone came up many times. The read falls 3 residues short of the CDR3 end, and the missing part is taken from the germline J gene. The rearrangement joins TRBV20-1 to TRBJ2-4; 7 positions agree with TRBD1. Per germline, CDR1 DFQATT and CDR2 SNEGSKA (reference sequence). CDR3 length: 17 amino acids. The CDR3 sequence is CSPTGTDLSVAKNIQYF. Incomplete CDR3 DNA: TGCAGCCCGACCGGGACAGACCTTTCTGTAGCCAAAAACATT.

This clone was recorded at least ten times. The read ends 3 residues before the CDR3 terminus; that terminus is restored from the germline J gene. V usage is TRBV18 and J usage is TRBJ2-7; a weak D match, TRBD2 (5 bases). With 1 base removed from V and 0 bases from J, the gap between germline ends came to 10 bases. The germline V gene has CDR1 KGHSH and CDR2 LQKENI. CDR3 size: 15 residues. CDR3 DNA (partial): TGTGCCAGCTCACCACAGAGCGGACCCTCCTACGAG. This codes for CASSPQSGPSYE. The CDR3 as a whole reads CASSPQSGPSYEQYF. Variable domain in full (rest from reference TRBV18 and TRBJ2-7): NAGVMQNPRHLVRRRGQEARLRCSPMKGHSHVYWYRQLPEEGLKFMVYLQKENIIDESGMPKERFSAEFPKEGPSILRIQQVVRGDSAAYFCASSPQSGPSYEQYFGPGTRLTVT.

The sample holds many counts of this clone. Read coverage stops 3 residues before the CDR3 terminus; the germline J gene supplies the remainder. This chain connects TRBV30 to TRBJ1-3, with 8 bases identical to TRBD1. The CDR3 is 15 amino acids. V shed 2 bases and J 5 bases; nucleotides not matched to a gene: 8. Per the germline V gene, CDR1 is GTSNPN and CDR2 is SVGIG (reference sequence). The CDR3 region is CAWSHLRGQRNTIYF. CDR3 DNA, as far as it was read: TGTGCCTGGAGTCACCTCAGGGGGCAGAGAAACACC.

This clone was picked up a small number of times. The CDR3 DNA, read in part, is TGTGCCAGTAGCCGCGGGAGCTCCTACAATGAG. It translates to CASSRGSSYNE. The CDR3 reads in full as CASSRGSSYNEQFF. The genes are TRBV19 and TRBJ2-1, with 7 nucleotides matching TRBD2. The read stops 3 residues short of the end of the CDR3; the missing end is completed from the germline J gene. Germline CDR1 is LNHDA and CDR2 is SQIVND (reference sequence). J was trimmed by 0 bases and V by 6 bases; bases with no gene match: 2. The CDR3 loop spans 14 amino acids.

A remark on this clone: A clone one base away is much larger, so this may be a read error. The read comes to an end 3 residues before the CDR3 does, leaving the germline J gene to fill in the end. The rearrangement uses TRBV18 and TRBJ1-4, with TRBD1 identical over 7 bases. CDR3 length: 15 residues. Per germline, CDR1 KGHSH and CDR2 LQKENI. This chain's CDR3 is CASSPQGAGANVLFF. CDR3 bases read: TGTGCCAGCTCACCACAGGGGGCTGGGGCCAACGTA.

This clone occurred many times. The DNA ends 3 residues before the CDR3 does, and the rest of the CDR3 is filled in from the germline J gene. J is TRBJ1-1 and V is TRBV7-6, with a possible D match to TRBD1 (5 bases). Trimming shortened V by 2 bases and J by 5 bases, and 9 bases separated the two germline ends. Germline-derived CDR1 and CDR2 are SGHVS and FNYEAQ. CDR3 length: 13 amino acids. The sequenced part of the CDR3 DNA is TGTGCCAGCAGCTTATCCGGGGGAACTGAA. It is translated as CASSLSGGTE. The full CDR3 sequence reads CASSLSGGTEAFF. Full variable domain (remainder filled in from reference TRBV7-6 and TRBJ1-1): GAGVSQSPRYKVTKRGQDVALRCDPISGHVSLYWYRQALGQGPEFLTYFNYEAQQDKSGLPNDRFSAERPEGSISTLTIQRTEQRDSAMYRCASSLSGGTEAFFGQGTRLTVV.

Turning to this clone: The read halts 3 residues ahead of the CDR3 end, with the missing end drawn from the germline J gene. The chain has TRBV19 and TRBJ1-2; D perhaps matches TRBD1 (5 bases). Germline V gene data show CDR1 as LNHDA and CDR2 as SQIVND (reference sequence). The CDR3 runs 17 residues. The CDR3 loop is CASSIGFRTGLPYDYTF. Incomplete CDR3 DNA: TGTGCCAGTAGTATCGGTTTTCGAACGGGACTTCCCTACGAC.

This clone was detected ten times or more. The observed sequence ends 3 residues before the CDR3 terminus, with the missing tail filled in from the germline J gene. V and J are TRBV19 and TRBJ2-1, with D possibly TRBD1 on 5 matching bases. Trimming pared 9 bases from V and 8 bases from J, leaving 17 bases between. The CDR3 extends over 13 amino acids. The germline V gene has CDR1 LNHDA and CDR2 SQIVND (reference sequence). CDR3 bases read: TGTGCCAGCAGAACAGGACCTGGCTATGAG. Translated, it gives CASRTGPGYE. The complete CDR3 sequence is CASRTGPGYEQFF. The whole variable domain, filled in from reference TRBV19 and TRBJ2-1, reads DGGITQSPKYLFRKEGQNVTLSCEQNLNHDAMYWYRQDPGQGLRLIYYSQIVNDFQKGDIAEGYSVSREKKESFPLTVTSAQKNPTAFYLCASRTGPGYEQFFGPGTRLTVL.

This clone was detected ten times or more. The CDR3 loop is CASRVVRGDYGYTF. The DNA read from the CDR3 is TGCGCCAGCAGGGTGGTCAGGGGCGACTATGGC. This chain links TRBV5-1 with TRBJ1-2; D is perhaps TRBD1 (6 bases). The CDR3 is cut off 3 residues early in the read; its end comes from the germline J gene. V dropped 5 bases and J dropped 3 bases, with 14 bases sitting between them. From germline, CDR1 is SGHRS and CDR2 YFSETQ. This CDR3 is built from 14 residues.

This clone has a count of ten or more. The read terminates 3 residues before the CDR3 end, so the remaining end is supplied by the germline J gene. The chain uses TRBV29-1 and TRBJ2-1, with D maybe TRBD2 (5 bases). In germline, CDR1 is SQVTM, CDR2 ANQGSEA. The CDR3 extends over 15 amino acids. The V gene lost 1 base and the J gene lost 6 bases, with 16 bases spanning the gap. The part of the CDR3 DNA that was read is TGCAGCGTTGAAGGACTACCCCACCATCTCAATGAG. This codes for CSVEGLPHHLNE. The entire CDR3 is CSVEGLPHHLNEQFF.

This clone came up many times. The CDR3 goes on 3 residues after the read ends, and that part is filled in from the germline J gene. The V gene is TRBV5-1, the J gene TRBJ1-3, with D perhaps TRBD1 (6 bases). V lost 4 bases to trimming and J lost 2 bases, with 13 bases between them. This CDR3 is built from 15 residues. Germline V gene data show CDR1 as SGHRS and CDR2 as YFSETQ. CDR3 in amino acids: CASSPGHGTGNTIYF. The CDR3 DNA, read in part, is TGCGCCAGCAGCCCGGGACACGGCACTGGAAACACC.

This clone was picked up many times. The read comes to an end 3 residues before the CDR3 does, leaving the germline J gene to fill in the end. The chain recombines TRBV28 with TRBJ1-1, with no clear D. Trimming pared 6 bases from V and 3 bases from J, leaving 8 bases between. CDR3 length: 12 residues. The germline V gene has CDR1 MDHEN and CDR2 SYDVKM. CDR3 residues: CASSIRYTEAFF. The sequenced part of the CDR3 DNA is TGTGCCAGCAGCATCCGGTACACTGAA.

This clone was found many times. Coverage ceases 3 residues before the CDR3 finishes, and the germline J gene fills in the end. The V gene is TRBV20-1, the J gene TRBJ1-5, with D hard to call. The germline CDR1 and CDR2 sequences are DFQATT and SNEGSKA (reference sequence). CDR3 length equals 13 residues. The DNA read from the CDR3 is TGCAGTGCTACCCCCCAGAGTGCATCCCCC. Encoded protein: CSATPQSASP. In full, the CDR3 is CSATPQSASPQHF.

Points on this clone: The read halts 3 residues ahead of the CDR3 end, with the missing end drawn from the germline J gene. V gene TRBV7-2 combines with J gene TRBJ1-2; D remains ambiguous. The CDR3 extends over 11 amino acids. Germline CDR1 and CDR2: SGHTA and FQGNSA. CDR3 bases read: TGTGCCAGCAGCCCACTTACCCGC. Residues: CASSPLTR. The complete CDR3 reads CASSPLTRYTF.

Ten or more counts support this clone. One junction end does not reproduce the germline sequence, and a read error may be involved. The observed sequence ends 3 residues before the CDR3 terminus, with the missing tail filled in from the germline J gene. The rearrangement links TRBV5-1 to TRBJ2-2; 7 bases map to TRBD2. This CDR3 is built from 16 residues. Germline-derived CDR1 and CDR2 are SGHRS and YFSETQ. Partial CDR3 DNA: TGCGCCAACAGCTTGATCCAGCGGGAAAGCACCGGGGAG. Translating it yields CANSLIQRESTGE. The whole CDR3 is CANSLIQRESTGELFF.

This clone was recorded many times. The read ends 3 residues shy of where the CDR3 ends; the end is completed using the germline J gene. The chain couples TRBV28 to TRBJ2-5, with D tentatively TRBD1 (6 bases). Trimming stripped 7 bases from V and 5 bases from J, with 17 bases between. From germline, CDR1 is MDHEN and CDR2 SYDVKM. CDR3 length: 14 residues. This chain's CDR3 is CASTPPGTLETQYF. The part of the CDR3 DNA that was read is TGTGCCAGCACCCCCCCCGGGACATTGGAGACC.

This clone has a count of ten or more. Read sequence stops 3 residues before the CDR3 end, and the germline J gene provides the missing end. V is TRBV29-1 and J is TRBJ1-5; the D is unclear. Looked up from germline, CDR1 is SQVTM and CDR2 is ANQGSEA. The V and J ends lost 6 bases and 5 bases respectively, with 14 bases between them. The CDR3 length is 13 residues. The CDR3 bases that were read are TGCAGCGTCCTTGCTGGACTCGATCAGCCC. This sequence encodes CSVLAGLDQP. The entire CDR3 reads CSVLAGLDQPQHF.

Points on this clone: The read falls 3 residues short of the CDR3 end, and the missing part is taken from the germline J gene. The chain employs TRBV7-9 and TRBJ2-7; TRBD1 or TRBD2 may be the D gene (5 bases each). The CDR3 loop spans 13 amino acids. Trimming took 11 bases from V and 0 from J, leaving 14 bases between them. CDR1 is SEHNR, CDR2 FQNEAQ, per germline (reference sequence). The covered CDR3 bases are TGTGCCGGCGAGAGAGGGGACTCCTACGAG. Encoded protein: CAGERGDSYE. The complete CDR3 reads CAGERGDSYEQYF.

This clone was observed at least ten times. The read ends 3 residues early relative to the CDR3; the germline J gene fills the gap. The chain has TRBV5-8 and TRBJ1-6; TRBD1 agrees at 9 bases. The germline V gene encodes CDR1 SGHTS and CDR2 YDEGEE. The V gene end was trimmed by 2 bases and the J gene end by 10 bases; junction bases not matched to a gene: 4. The CDR3 has 14 residues. CDR3 protein: CASSLTGGRSPLHF. The DNA read from the CDR3 is TGTGCCAGCAGCTTAACAGGGGGCAGGTCACCC.

This clone was detected ten times or more. Sequencing ends 3 residues short of the CDR3 end; the germline J gene provides the rest. The J gene is TRBJ1-3, the V gene TRBV7-2, with a possible D match to TRBD1 (6 bases). Germline assignment: CDR1 SGHTA and CDR2 FQGNSA. CDR3 length equals 15 residues. The V end lost 5 bases, the J end lost 4 bases, and 15 bases lay between the germline ends. CDR3 in amino acids: CASSPKGGDGNTIYF. Incomplete CDR3 DNA: TGTGCCAGCAGCCCGAAAGGGGGTGACGGAAACACC.